Listed below are T cell receptor beta chains from one sample, sequenced in a study of blood T cell repertoires in COVID-19. Using immunoSEQ multiplex PCR, the repertoire was profiled, and TCRdb retains in-frame clones only, with some absent. The sample holds 150,000 to 200,000 clones, 82% seen once. The sequenced sample was peripheral blood. These receptors all stem from a woman aged 70-85 years with acute or convalescent COVID-19. Each CDR3 is given with its conserved first and last residue. A D gene is named only where the DNA matches it firmly. Not every row has a clone size; where given, it reads once, few, many or a size class.

TGTGCCAGCAGTCCGCCGACAGGGGCTAATGAAAAACTGTTTTTT CASSPPTGANEKLFF TRBJ1-4 . TRBD1 TRBV28
TGTGCCAGCAGAAACAGGGGGTATAGCAATCAGCCCCAGCATTTT CASRNRGYSNQPQHF TRBJ1-5 few TRBD1 TRBV2
TGTGCCAGCAGCCTCGGACAGAACACTGAAGCTTTCTTT CASSLGQNTEAFF TRBJ1-1 . . TRBV9
TGCGCCAGCAGCCAACCTAGCGGGGCGCCGACAGATACGCAGTATTTT CASSQPSGAPTDTQYF TRBJ2-3 . TRBD2 TRBV4-1
TGTGCCAGCAGCCAAGATCGAAGAAAAGCCTTACATTTT CASSQDRRKALHF TRBJ1-5 . . TRBV4-2
TGTGCCAGCACCGAAGGGGCTAGCGGGGGTACTGAGCAGTTCTTC CASTEGASGGTEQFF TRBJ2-1 . TRBD2 TRBV28
TGTGCCAGCAGCTTAAGCGGGAGGGCCTACAATGAGCAGTTCTTC CASSLSGRAYNEQFF TRBJ2-1 . TRBD2 TRBV5-4
TGCGCCAGCAGCTGGACAGACGGGACAGATACGCAGTATTTT CASSWTDGTDTQYF TRBJ2-3 . . TRBV5-1
TGCGCCAGCAGCTTGGCCCCAGGGTGGTCCTACGAGCAGTACTTC CASSLAPGWSYEQYF TRBJ2-7 . . TRBV5-1
TGTGCCAGCAGCCGATCCGGGACTACAAAAGAGACCCAGTACTTC CASSRSGTTKETQYF TRBJ2-5 . TRBD2 TRBV2
TGCGCCAGCAGCTTGGAAGTGGGGGGCTCCTACAATGAGCAGTTCTTC CASSLEVGGSYNEQFF TRBJ2-1 once . TRBV5-1
TGTGCCAGCAGCGTAGGTGGTAGCGCCAACTACGAGCAGTACTTC CASSVGGSANYEQYF TRBJ2-7 . . TRBV9
TGTGCCAGCAGCCAAGGAGAGGGGGGGTTAAGCACTGAAGCTTTCTTT CASSQGEGGLSTEAFF TRBJ1-1 . . TRBV4-2
TGTGCCAGTTCTACCACAGATACGCAGTATTTT CASSTTDTQYF TRBJ2-3 few . TRBV19
TGTGCCAGCAGCCTTGGGACAGGCGGTACCTACGAGCAGTACTTC CASSLGTGGTYEQYF TRBJ2-7 . TRBD1 TRBV4-2
TGTGCCAGCACCTGGACAGGGTCTGGAAACACCATATATTTT CASTWTGSGNTIYF TRBJ1-3 . TRBD1 TRBV6-6
TGTGCCAGCAGTTATATGGGGGGACTAGGAACCTATACGCAGTATTTT CASSYMGGLGTYTQYF TRBJ2-3 . TRBD2 TRBV6-6
TGTGCCAGCAGTGTCCACACGTCTCGGGACTATGGCTACACCTTC CASSVHTSRDYGYTF TRBJ1-2 . . TRBV28
TGTGCCAGCAGTTACTACACTGAAGCTTTCTTT CASSYYTEAFF TRBJ1-1 . . TRBV25-1
TGTGCCAGCAGACGGGGTACTGAAGCTTTCTTT CASRRGTEAFF TRBJ1-1 . . TRBV5-4
TGTGCCACCGGTAGTTCGAACACCGGGGAGCTGTTTTTT CATGSSNTGELFF TRBJ2-2 . . TRBV10-3
TGTGCCAGCAGCCGCAGGATTAGGGGAGGCTATGGCTACACCTTC CASSRRIRGGYGYTF TRBJ1-2 . . TRBV5-8